This entry lists 15 T cell receptor beta chains sequenced from one sample in a study of neoadjuvant anti-PD-1 for oral cavity cancer. Profiling relied on immunoSEQ multiplex PCR, and the TCRdb table lists in-frame clones only, not all of them. The table records more than 13,000 clones, 70% of them present only once. Source: PBMCs, taken before nivolumab (anti-PD-1) treatment. These receptors all come from a person between 40 and 85 years old with oral cavity squamous cell carcinoma.

The chain carries TRBV19 and TRBJ2-3; D gene uncertain. CDR1 LNHDA and CDR2 SQIVND come from the germline V gene (reference sequence). V shed 3 bases and J shed 0 bases, with 10 bases lying between them. The CDR3 is made up of 15 amino acids. The CDR3 is CASSIPTRSTDTQYF. CDR3 in DNA: TGTGCCAGTAGTATTCCCACCCGTAGCACAGATACGCAGTATTTT.

The CDR3 DNA sequence: TGTGCCAGCAGCTTAGAGTCCTGGGGTGGCGAGCAGTACTTC. Translating gives CASSLESWGGEQYF. The V gene is TRBV11-2, the J gene TRBJ2-7, with D hard to call. Trimming removed 0 bases at V and 6 bases at J, with 12 bases between. Per the germline V gene, CDR1 is SGHAT and CDR2 is FQNNGV. CDR3 length equals 14 residues.

The chain links TRBV11-1 to TRBJ2-5, with 9 bases lining up with TRBD1. The CDR3 loop spans 14 amino acids. Germline V gene lookup returns CDR1 SGHAT and CDR2 FQDESV (reference sequence). Germline trimming cut 7 bases from V and 10 bases from J; bases unmatched to any gene: 13. CDR3 region: CASTLGEGQGVQYF. In DNA form, the CDR3 reads TGTGCCAGCACCCTCGGAGAGGGACAGGGTGTCCAGTACTTC.

The chain employs TRBV2 and TRBJ1-6, with no clear D. V lost 1 base and J 11 bases, leaving 12 bases between the germline ends. The germline gives CDR1 SNHLY, CDR2 FYNNEI. The CDR3 extends over 14 amino acids. The CDR3 sequence is CASSEGQVRPPLHF. CDR3 nucleotide sequence: TGTGCCAGCAGTGAAGGCCAGGTTAGGCCACCCCTCCACTTT.

The chain employs TRBV9 and TRBJ2-3; 13 bases are shared with TRBD2. Germline CDR1 SGDLS, CDR2 YYNGEE. This CDR3 contains 18 residues. Trimming took 0 bases from V and 2 from J; bases not matched to a gene: 6. For the CDR3, the DNA is TGTGCCAGCAGCGTAGCGACTAGCGGGGGGATAGCCACAGATACGCAGTATTTT. Residues: CASSVATSGGIATDTQYF. Combining the CDR3 with reference TRBV9 and TRBJ2-3 gives the whole variable domain DSGVTQTPKHLITATGQRVTLRCSPRSGDLSVYWYQQSLDQGLQFLIQYYNGEERAKGNILERFSAQQFPDLHSELNLSSLELGDSALYFCASSVATSGGIATDTQYFGPGTRLTVL.

This clone was counted between two and nine times. The chain has TRBV5-1 and TRBJ1-5; perhaps TRBD1 as D (6 bases). This CDR3 is 13 amino acids long. From germline, CDR1 is SGHRS and CDR2 YFSETQ. V gave up 0 bases and J gave up 6 bases, with 7 bases separating them. The CDR3 region has the DNA TGCGCCAGCAGCTTGGACAGGGCTCAGCCCCAGCATTTT. This encodes CASSLDRAQPQHF.

The chain employs TRBV27 and TRBJ2-1; D remains ambiguous. The CDR3 sequence is 14 residues long. CDR1 is MNHEY and CDR2 is SMNVEV in the germline V gene (reference sequence). Deletions cut 5 bases from V and 5 bases from J, with 13 bases between. The CDR3 loop reads CASSTINTNNEQFF. In DNA form, the CDR3 reads TGTGCCAGCAGTACGATAAACACTAACAATGAGCAGTTCTTC.

The V gene is TRBV14, the J gene TRBJ2-7; 8 bases agree with TRBD2. J lost 6 bases, V lost 1 base, and 8 bases had no gene match. CDR3 length: 15 amino acids. Germline V gene data show CDR1 as SGHDN and CDR2 as FVKESK. The CDR3 bases are TGTGCCAGCAGCCAAGGAGGAGCGGGAGTGAGCGAGCAGTACTTC. Protein product: CASSQGGAGVSEQYF.

The chain recombines TRBV6-6 with TRBJ1-1; D not resolved. The length of the CDR3 is 12 residues. Per the germline V gene, CDR1 is MNHNY and CDR2 is SVGAGI (reference sequence). The V and J ends lost 2 bases and 0 bases respectively, with 1 base between them. CDR3 sequence (DNA): TGTGCCAGCAGTTACATGAACACTGAAGCTTTCTTT. Protein sequence: CASSYMNTEAFF.

This clone was picked up a small number of times. This chain links TRBV5-5 with TRBJ2-2; D is unresolved. The CDR3 is made up of 15 amino acids. The V end lost 2 bases, the J end lost 1 base, and 9 bases lay between the germline ends. Germline CDR1 SGHKS, CDR2 YYEKEE (reference sequence). Here the CDR3 DNA reads TGTGCCAGCAGCTTTCTAAGGGTGAACACCGGGGAGCTGTTTTTT. Amino acid sequence: CASSFLRVNTGELFF.

The chain uses TRBV10-1 and TRBJ2-1, with D possibly being TRBD1 (5 bases). CDR3 length equals 18 residues. Germline CDR1 is WNHNN and CDR2 is SYGVQD (reference sequence). V was trimmed by 2 bases and J by 8 bases, leaving 25 bases between them. Written as DNA, the CDR3 is TGCGCCAGCAGTGAGGTTCGGAACAAACAGGAGAGGAACGATGAGCAGTTCTTC. Translating gives CASSEVRNKQERNDEQFF.

J is TRBJ2-5 and V is TRBV15, with D unresolved. Between the trimmed V and J ends, which lost 0 bases and 5 bases, there was a span of 10 bases. CDR1 is LNHNV and CDR2 is YYDKDF in the germline V gene (reference sequence). The CDR3 contains 14 residues. The CDR3 reads CATSRDMTWETQYF. DNA of the CDR3: TGTGCCACCAGCAGAGATATGACTTGGGAGACCCAGTACTTC. Drawing the rest from reference TRBV15 and TRBJ2-5, the complete variable domain is DAMVIQNPRYQVTQFGKPVTLSCSQTLNHNVMYWYQQKSSQAPKLLFHYYDKDFNNEADTPDNFQSRRPNTSFCFLDIRSPGLGDTAMYLCATSRDMTWETQYFGPGTRLLVL.

A few counts support this clone. The gene calls are TRBV1 and TRBJ1-5; the table gives TRBD1 as D, unverified against the DNA. TRBV1 is an annotated pseudogene. The CDR3 covers 16 residues. In DNA form, the CDR3 reads TGCACCAGCAGCCACTTCGACAGGGTGTACAATCAGCCCCAGCATTTT. Translated: CTSSHFDRVYNQPQHF.

This clone appeared a few times. The chain links TRBV28 to TRBJ2-1; TRBD2 agrees at 9 bases. Germline V gene data show CDR1 as MDHEN and CDR2 as SYDVKM. The trim removed 8 bases at V and 5 bases at J, leaving 7 bases unmatched. The CDR3 totals 14 residues. The DNA for the CDR3 is TGTGCCAGCTTAGGGGGACTAGCCCACAATGAGCAGTTCTTC. Its protein is CASLGGLAHNEQFF.

This clone occurred a few times. The J gene is TRBJ1-1, the V gene TRBV9, with TRBD1 as a possible D gene (6 bases). V lost 0 bases and J lost 0, with 12 bases in between. The CDR3 consists of 16 residues. Germline-derived CDR1 and CDR2 are SGDLS and YYNGEE. CDR3: CASSVVPGDMNTEAFF. CDR3 coding DNA: TGTGCCAGCAGCGTAGTACCAGGGGATATGAACACTGAAGCTTTCTTT.